This is a list of T cell receptor beta chains from one sample in a study of blood T cell repertoires in COVID-19. Here immunoSEQ multiplex PCR was the method, and the copy in TCRdb shows in-frame clones only, minus some. The table includes approximately 340,000 clones, roughly nine tenths detected once. The material sequenced was PBMCs or T cells enriched from blood (not recorded which). These receptors were obtained from a woman in her 40s who had been exposed to COVID-19. Both conserved end residues are part of each CDR3. The order of the fields is clone size, J gene, V gene, D gene, CDR3 protein, CDR3 DNA. The D gene is left open where the match is weak. Expanded clones are given a class, and other clones once, few, many or no size at all.

clone size: .
J gene: TRBJ1-2
V gene: TRBV5-8
D gene: TRBD1
CDR3 protein: CASRPLGTGVHGYTF
CDR3 DNA: TGTGCCAGCAGACCTCTGGGGACAGGGGTTCATGGCTACACCTTC

clone size: .
J gene: TRBJ1-2
V gene: TRBV2
D gene: .
CDR3 protein: CASMVGSGGSGYTF
CDR3 DNA: TGTGCCAGCATGGTAGGCAGCGGGGGCTCTGGCTACACCTTC

clone size: .
J gene: TRBJ2-1
V gene: TRBV7-6
D gene: TRBD2
CDR3 protein: CASSLALTSGSLHEQFF
CDR3 DNA: TGTGCCAGCAGCTTAGCATTAACTAGCGGGAGCCTTCATGAGCAGTTCTTC

clone size: .
J gene: TRBJ1-1
V gene: TRBV5-4
D gene: TRBD1
CDR3 protein: CASSLATGAVTEAFF
CDR3 DNA: TGTGCCAGCAGCTTGGCGACAGGGGCGGTCACTGAAGCTTTCTTT

clone size: .
J gene: TRBJ2-2
V gene: TRBV5-1
D gene: .
CDR3 protein: CASSRLGTGELFF
CDR3 DNA: TGCGCCAGCAGCCGACTAGGAACCGGGGAGCTGTTTTTT

clone size: .
J gene: TRBJ2-3
V gene: TRBV7-9
D gene: TRBD2
CDR3 protein: CACRGREGDTQYF
CDR3 DNA: TGTGCCTGCCGAGGTAGGGAGGGGGATACGCAGTATTTT

clone size: few
J gene: TRBJ2-7
V gene: TRBV5-4
D gene: TRBD1
CDR3 protein: CASSFTGAGEQYF
CDR3 DNA: TGTGCCAGCAGCTTTACAGGGGCCGGCGAGCAGTACTTC

clone size: .
J gene: TRBJ1-4
V gene: TRBV6-6
D gene: .
CDR3 protein: CASRGEGEKLFF
CDR3 DNA: TGTGCCAGCAGGGGAGAGGGTGAAAAACTGTTTTTT

clone size: .
J gene: TRBJ1-1
V gene: TRBV27
D gene: TRBD1
CDR3 protein: CASTALQGYRTEAFF
CDR3 DNA: TGTGCCAGCACCGCCCTACAGGGGTATCGTACTGAAGCTTTCTTT

clone size: .
J gene: TRBJ1-6
V gene: TRBV13
D gene: TRBD1
CDR3 protein: CASSLGYGQGGNSPLHF
CDR3 DNA: TGTGCCAGCAGCTTAGGGTACGGACAGGGGGGAAATTCACCCCTCCACTTT

clone size: once
J gene: TRBJ1-4
V gene: TRBV19
D gene: .
CDR3 protein: CASSIGQGGEKLFF
CDR3 DNA: TGTGCCAGTAGTATAGGTCAGGGCGGTGAAAAACTGTTTTTT

clone size: .
J gene: TRBJ2-7
V gene: TRBV5-1
D gene: .
CDR3 protein: CASSPEGYEQYF
CDR3 DNA: TGCGCCAGCAGCCCTGAGGGCTACGAGCAGTACTTC

clone size: .
J gene: TRBJ2-7
V gene: TRBV7-2
D gene: .
CDR3 protein: CASSLLRRRGEQYF
CDR3 DNA: TGTGCCAGCAGCTTGCTCCGTCGGAGGGGCGAGCAGTACTTC

clone size: few
J gene: TRBJ2-3
V gene: TRBV3-1/TRBV3-2
D gene: TRBD2
CDR3 protein: CASSPQRGWADTQYF
CDR3 DNA: TGTGCCAGCAGCCCGCAGCGGGGGTGGGCAGATACGCAGTATTTT

clone size: .
J gene: TRBJ1-1
V gene: TRBV27
D gene: TRBD1
CDR3 protein: CASSPRQGSQAFF
CDR3 DNA: TGTGCCAGCAGTCCCCGACAGGGGTCGCAAGCTTTCTTT

clone size: .
J gene: TRBJ2-5
V gene: TRBV7-2
D gene: TRBD2
CDR3 protein: CASSFRGLAGGLGLQTQYF
CDR3 DNA: TGTGCCAGCAGCTTCCGGGGACTAGCGGGAGGGTTGGGGCTACAGACCCAGTACTTC

clone size: .
J gene: TRBJ1-2
V gene: TRBV24-1
D gene: TRBD1
CDR3 protein: CATSDQGGDRAYYTF
CDR3 DNA: TGTGCCACCAGTGATCAGGGAGGGGACAGGGCCTACTACACCTTC

clone size: .
J gene: TRBJ2-2
V gene: TRBV7-6
D gene: .
CDR3 protein: CASSLIQGVGNTGELFF
CDR3 DNA: TGTGCCAGCAGCCTCATACAGGGAGTCGGAAACACCGGGGAGCTGTTTTTT

clone size: .
J gene: TRBJ1-3
V gene: TRBV9
D gene: .
CDR3 protein: CASSRSHRPITIDSGNTIYF
CDR3 DNA: TGTGCCAGCAGCCGTAGCCACAGGCCTATCACCATTGACTCTGGAAACACCATATATTTT

clone size: .
J gene: TRBJ1-1
V gene: TRBV6-5
D gene: .
CDR3 protein: CASSWVGLSTEAFF
CDR3 DNA: TGTGCCAGCAGTTGGGTGGGCCTGAGTACTGAAGCTTTCTTT

clone size: .
J gene: TRBJ1-3
V gene: TRBV6-5
D gene: .
CDR3 protein: CAIKNRSSGNTIYF
CDR3 DNA: TGTGCCATCAAAAACAGGAGCTCTGGAAACACCATATATTTT

clone size: .
J gene: TRBJ1-2
V gene: TRBV9
D gene: .
CDR3 protein: CASSVDEGVSGYTF
CDR3 DNA: TGTGCCAGCAGCGTCGACGAGGGGGTTAGCGGCTACACCTTC

clone size: once
J gene: TRBJ1-1
V gene: TRBV12-3/TRBV12-4
D gene: .
CDR3 protein: CASSRGTEAFF
CDR3 DNA: TGTGCCAGCAGTAGGGGTACTGAAGCTTTCTTT

clone size: .
J gene: TRBJ1-6
V gene: TRBV30
D gene: .
CDR3 protein: CAWSVGRNSPLHF
CDR3 DNA: TGTGCCTGGAGTGTTGGCAGGAATTCACCCCTCCACTTT

clone size: .
J gene: TRBJ1-4
V gene: TRBV10-2
D gene: TRBD1
CDR3 protein: CASRDFAGGDEKLFF
CDR3 DNA: TGCGCCAGCAGGGACTTCGCAGGGGGAGATGAAAAACTGTTTTTT

clone size: once
J gene: TRBJ2-1
V gene: TRBV7-6
D gene: TRBD1
CDR3 protein: CASSHGTGPRNEQFF
CDR3 DNA: TGTGCCAGCAGCCATGGGACAGGGCCGAGGAATGAGCAGTTCTTC

clone size: .
J gene: TRBJ1-5
V gene: TRBV19
D gene: .
CDR3 protein: CASNPGSGKMSNQPQHF
CDR3 DNA: TGTGCCAGTAATCCAGGGTCTGGTAAGATGAGCAATCAGCCCCAGCATTTT

clone size: few
J gene: TRBJ1-1
V gene: TRBV20-1
D gene: .
CDR3 protein: CSANRGTEAFF
CDR3 DNA: TGCAGTGCTAACCGGGGCACTGAAGCTTTCTTT

clone size: .
J gene: TRBJ1-1
V gene: TRBV19
D gene: TRBD1
CDR3 protein: CASSIHGTGPRGTEAFF
CDR3 DNA: TGTGCCAGTAGTATTCATGGGACAGGGCCGAGGGGCACTGAAGCTTTCTTT

clone size: few
J gene: TRBJ2-7
V gene: TRBV19
D gene: .
CDR3 protein: CASSRDDTRSYEQYF
CDR3 DNA: TGTGCCAGTAGTCGCGACGACACGCGCTCCTACGAGCAGTACTTC

clone size: once
J gene: TRBJ1-2
V gene: TRBV18
D gene: .
CDR3 protein: CASSPSGNNYGYTF
CDR3 DNA: TGTGCCAGCTCACCCTCGGGGAATAACTATGGCTACACCTTC

clone size: few
J gene: TRBJ2-3
V gene: TRBV30
D gene: TRBD2
CDR3 protein: CAWSHGLAGGTDTQYF
CDR3 DNA: TGTGCCTGGAGCCACGGACTAGCGGGGGGCACAGATACGCAGTATTTT

clone size: .
J gene: TRBJ1-4
V gene: TRBV5-1
D gene: TRBD1
CDR3 protein: CASSWGDRDEKLFF
CDR3 DNA: TGCGCCAGCAGTTGGGGGGACAGAGATGAAAAACTGTTTTTT

clone size: .
J gene: TRBJ1-2
V gene: TRBV5-4
D gene: .
CDR3 protein: CASGNQGNYGYTF
CDR3 DNA: TGTGCCAGCGGGAATCAGGGGAACTATGGCTACACCTTC

clone size: .
J gene: TRBJ2-5
V gene: TRBV12-3/TRBV12-4
D gene: .
CDR3 protein: CASSSYQETQYF
CDR3 DNA: TGTGCCAGCAGTTCTTACCAAGAGACCCAGTACTTC

clone size: .
J gene: TRBJ2-1
V gene: TRBV6-4
D gene: TRBD1
CDR3 protein: CASTNFPGQGANEQFF
CDR3 DNA: TGTGCCAGCACCAATTTTCCGGGACAGGGGGCAAATGAGCAGTTCTTC

clone size: .
J gene: TRBJ2-5
V gene: TRBV5-1
D gene: .
CDR3 protein: CASSLSWARETQYF
CDR3 DNA: TGCGCCAGCAGCTTATCGTGGGCCAGAGAGACCCAGTACTTC

clone size: .
J gene: TRBJ1-3
V gene: TRBV6-2/TRBV6-3
D gene: .
CDR3 protein: CASSRAGSGNTIYF
CDR3 DNA: TGTGCCAGCAGCCGGGCGGGGTCCGGAAACACCATATATTTT

clone size: .
J gene: TRBJ2-5
V gene: TRBV19
D gene: .
CDR3 protein: CASSILGGQETQYF
CDR3 DNA: TGTGCCAGTAGTATATTGGGGGGCCAAGAGACCCAGTACTTC

clone size: .
J gene: TRBJ1-2
V gene: TRBV30
D gene: .
CDR3 protein: CACGSRSANYGYTF
CDR3 DNA: TGTGCCTGCGGTTCGAGGTCAGCTAACTATGGCTACACCTTC

clone size: .
J gene: TRBJ1-1
V gene: TRBV10-1
D gene: TRBD1
CDR3 protein: CASRVDRQNTEAFF
CDR3 DNA: TGCGCCAGCAGGGTGGACAGGCAGAACACTGAAGCTTTCTTT

clone size: .
J gene: TRBJ1-2
V gene: TRBV19
D gene: TRBD1
CDR3 protein: CASSTAQGQGFYGYTF
CDR3 DNA: TGTGCCAGTAGTACTGCCCAAGGACAGGGCTTTTATGGCTACACCTTC

clone size: once
J gene: TRBJ2-1
V gene: TRBV7-3
D gene: .
CDR3 protein: CASTPTQEISYNEQFF
CDR3 DNA: TGTGCCAGCACCCCGACACAGGAAATCTCCTACAATGAGCAGTTCTTC

clone size: .
J gene: TRBJ1-2
V gene: TRBV7-9
D gene: .
CDR3 protein: CASSPPTGHGYTF
CDR3 DNA: TGTGCCAGCAGCCCACCTACAGGGCATGGCTACACCTTC

clone size: .
J gene: TRBJ1-6
V gene: TRBV7-9
D gene: TRBD1
CDR3 protein: CASSLGDRGGSPLHF
CDR3 DNA: TGTGCCAGCAGCTTAGGAGACAGGGGAGGCTCACCCCTCCACTTT

clone size: once
J gene: TRBJ1-2
V gene: TRBV21-1
D gene: .
CDR3 protein: CASSKVESNYGYTF
CDR3 DNA: TGTGCCAGCAGCAAAGTTGAGAGTAACTATGGCTACACCTTC

clone size: few
J gene: TRBJ2-1
V gene: TRBV24-1
D gene: TRBD2
CDR3 protein: CATSDLAGAYNEQFF
CDR3 DNA: TGTGCCACCAGTGACTTAGCGGGGGCCTACAATGAGCAGTTCTTC

clone size: .
J gene: TRBJ1-6
V gene: TRBV6-4
D gene: .
CDR3 protein: CASSEGVAINSPLHF
CDR3 DNA: TGTGCCAGCAGTGAAGGGGTCGCGATTAATTCACCCCTCCACTTT

clone size: once
J gene: TRBJ1-2
V gene: TRBV28
D gene: TRBD1
CDR3 protein: CASSLGTGRGYTF
CDR3 DNA: TGTGCCAGCAGTTTAGGGACAGGGCGTGGCTACACCTTC

clone size: .
J gene: TRBJ2-1
V gene: TRBV5-1
D gene: TRBD2
CDR3 protein: CASSLALAVDEQFF
CDR3 DNA: TGCGCCAGCAGCTTGGCACTAGCGGTCGATGAGCAGTTCTTC

clone size: .
J gene: TRBJ1-2
V gene: TRBV7-2
D gene: .
CDR3 protein: CASSLVPGYYGYTF
CDR3 DNA: TGTGCCAGCAGCTTAGTCCCGGGGTACTATGGCTACACCTTC